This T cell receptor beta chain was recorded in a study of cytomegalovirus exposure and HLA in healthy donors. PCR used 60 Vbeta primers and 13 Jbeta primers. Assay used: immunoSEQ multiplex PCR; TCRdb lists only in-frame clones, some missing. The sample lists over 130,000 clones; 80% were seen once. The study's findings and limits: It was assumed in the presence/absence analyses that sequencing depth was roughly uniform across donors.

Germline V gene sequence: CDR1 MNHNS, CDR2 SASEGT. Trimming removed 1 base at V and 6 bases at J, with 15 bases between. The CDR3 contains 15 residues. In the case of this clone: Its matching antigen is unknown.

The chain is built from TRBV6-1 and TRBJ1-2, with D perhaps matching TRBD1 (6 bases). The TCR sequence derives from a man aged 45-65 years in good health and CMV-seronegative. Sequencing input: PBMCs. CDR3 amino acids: CASSEVPQGRDGYTF. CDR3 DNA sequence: TGTGCCAGCAGTGAAGTTCCCCAGGGGCGGGATGGCTACACCTTC.